The clone carrying this T cell receptor beta chain appeared a single time. The antigen is not known. These data come from a study of shared clonotypes between healthy human individuals. The overall study: Donor ages ranged 18 to 49 years: a couple of women, a few men. Whole-study results and caveats: There were few donors, and this limited the genetic and exposure-history diversity represented. Naive CD4 clonotype sharing across several donors was around 5%.

Trimming took 0 bases from V and 1 from J, leaving 7 bases between them. The germline gives CDR1 SGHNT, CDR2 YYREEE (reference sequence). The CDR3 runs 15 residues. The donor population consisted of healthy HIV-negative adults with no recent acute infections or vaccinations. Profiled with immunoSEQ multiplex PCR; TCRdb holds only in-frame clones, not every one. The table includes some 2,000,000 clones, roughly 94% detected once. The sequence came from a man younger than 35 in good health. Sequencing was performed on naive CD4+ T cells sorted from blood. The subset is: CD45RA+ positively selected. The chain couples TRBV5-4 to TRBJ1-4; possible D gene TRBD1, 5 bases. Here the CDR3 reads CASSLEGLTNEKLFF. In DNA, the CDR3 is TGTGCCAGCAGCTTGGAGGGGTTAACTAATGAAAAACTGTTTTTT. The full variable domain, rest sourced from reference TRBV5-4 and TRBJ1-4, is ETGVTQSPTHLIKTRGQQVTLRCSSQSGHNTVSWYQQALGQGPQFIFQYYREEENGRGNFPPRFSGLQFPNYSSELNVNALELDDSALYLCASSLEGLTNEKLFFGSGTQLSVL.